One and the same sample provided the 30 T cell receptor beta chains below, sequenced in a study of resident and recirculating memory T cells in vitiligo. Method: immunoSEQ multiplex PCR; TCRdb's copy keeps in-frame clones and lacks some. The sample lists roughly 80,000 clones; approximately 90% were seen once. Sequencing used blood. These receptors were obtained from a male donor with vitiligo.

CDR3 sequence reads: CASSETSGRAGLEFF. CDR3 bases: TGTGCCAGCAGTGAAACTAGCGGGAGGGCCGGGCTGGAGTTCTTC. This sequence joins TRBV6-1 and TRBJ2-1, with 13 bases fitting TRBD2. The V segment lost 2 bases and the J segment 14 bases; nucleotides outside the gene matches: 9. The CDR3 has 15 residues. Germline loops: CDR1 MNHNS, CDR2 SASEGT.

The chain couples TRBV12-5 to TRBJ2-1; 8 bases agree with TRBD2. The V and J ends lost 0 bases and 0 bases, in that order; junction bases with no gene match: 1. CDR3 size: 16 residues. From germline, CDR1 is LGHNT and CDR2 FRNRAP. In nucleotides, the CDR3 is TGTGCTAGTGGTTTGGTCGGGACTAGCTCCTACAATGAGCAGTTCTTC. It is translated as CASGLVGTSSYNEQFF. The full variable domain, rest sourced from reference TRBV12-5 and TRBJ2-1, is DARVTQTPRHKVTEMGQEVTMRCQPILGHNTVFWYRQTMMQGLELLAYFRNRAPLDDSGMPKDRFSAEMPDATLATLKIQPSEPRDSAVYFCASGLVGTSSYNEQFFGPGTRLTVL.

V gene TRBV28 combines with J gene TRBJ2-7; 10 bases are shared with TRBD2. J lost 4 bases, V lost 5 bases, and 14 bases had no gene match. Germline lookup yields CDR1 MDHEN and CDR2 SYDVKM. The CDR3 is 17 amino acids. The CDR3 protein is CASSDPGTSVDLYEQYF. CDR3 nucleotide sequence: TGTGCCAGCAGTGATCCCGGGACTAGCGTCGACCTATACGAGCAGTACTTC.

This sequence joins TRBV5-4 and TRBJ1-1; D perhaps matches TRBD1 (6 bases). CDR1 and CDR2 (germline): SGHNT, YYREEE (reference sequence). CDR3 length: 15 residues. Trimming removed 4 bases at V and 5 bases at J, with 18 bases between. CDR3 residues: CASSLKQGVSTEAFF. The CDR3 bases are TGTGCCAGCAGCCTAAAACAGGGAGTTTCGACTGAAGCTTTCTTT. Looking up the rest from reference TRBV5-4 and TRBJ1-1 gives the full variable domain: ETGVTQSPTHLIKTRGQQVTLRCSSQSGHNTVSWYQQALGQGPQFIFQYYREEENGRGNFPPRFSGLQFPNYSSELNVNALELDDSALYLCASSLKQGVSTEAFFGQGTRLTVV.

The CDR3 is CASMSLGLEVTQYF. CDR3 nucleotides: TGTGCCAGCATGAGTTTAGGCCTAGAGGTGACCCAGTACTTC. The genes are TRBV27 and TRBJ2-5; D remains ambiguous. Looked up from germline, CDR1 is MNHEY and CDR2 is SMNVEV (reference sequence). The V gene lost 7 bases and the J gene lost 7 bases, with 19 bases spanning the gap. The CDR3 covers 14 residues.

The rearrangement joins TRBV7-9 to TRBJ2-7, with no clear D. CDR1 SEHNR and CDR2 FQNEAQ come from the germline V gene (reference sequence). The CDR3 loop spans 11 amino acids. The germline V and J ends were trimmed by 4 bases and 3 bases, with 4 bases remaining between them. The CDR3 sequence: CASSSNYEQYF. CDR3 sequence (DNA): TGTGCCAGCAGCTCCAACTACGAGCAGTACTTC.

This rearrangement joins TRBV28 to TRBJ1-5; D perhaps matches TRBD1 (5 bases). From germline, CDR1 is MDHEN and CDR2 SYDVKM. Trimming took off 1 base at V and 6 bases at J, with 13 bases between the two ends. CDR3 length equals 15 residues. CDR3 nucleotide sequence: TGTGCCAGCAGTTTATTAGGAGGGGTCGGTCAGCCCCAGCATTTT. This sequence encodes CASSLLGGVGQPQHF.

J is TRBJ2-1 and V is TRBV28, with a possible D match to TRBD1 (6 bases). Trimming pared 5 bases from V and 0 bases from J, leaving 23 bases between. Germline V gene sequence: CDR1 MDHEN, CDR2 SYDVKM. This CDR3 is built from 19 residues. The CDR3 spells CASSTRTDRGVSSYNEQFF. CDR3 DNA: TGTGCCAGCAGTACCCGGACAGACCGGGGCGTTAGCTCCTACAATGAGCAGTTCTTC.

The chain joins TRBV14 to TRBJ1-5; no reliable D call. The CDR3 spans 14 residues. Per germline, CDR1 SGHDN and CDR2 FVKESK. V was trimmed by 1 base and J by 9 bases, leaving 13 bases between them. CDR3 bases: TGTGCCAGCAGCCAAGCCTCTCGGTGGGCGCCCCAGCATTTT. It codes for CASSQASRWAPQHF. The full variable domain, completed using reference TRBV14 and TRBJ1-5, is EAGVTQFPSHSVIEKGQTVTLRCDPISGHDNLYWYRRVMGKEIKFLLHFVKESKQDESGMPNNRFLAERTGGTYSTLKVQPAELEDSGVYFCASSQASRWAPQHFGDGTRLSIL.

The CDR3 sequence is CATSRGFGRGRAFGNIQYF. The CDR3 DNA is TGTGCCACCAGCAGGGGGTTCGGTCGGGGGAGGGCGTTTGGAAACATTCAGTACTTC. The chain uses TRBV15 and TRBJ2-4; 7 bases agree with TRBD2. CDR1 and CDR2 (germline): LNHNV, YYDKDF (reference sequence). V lost 3 bases to trimming and J lost 6 bases; unmatched junction nucleotides: 20. The CDR3 contains 19 residues.

The CDR3 DNA is TGTGCCTGGAAATTTGGGGGACCTGGGGGCGAGACCCAGTACTTC. Encoded protein: CAWKFGGPGGETQYF. The V and J genes are TRBV30 and TRBJ2-5; a possible D gene is TRBD1 (6 bases). V was pared by 4 bases and J by 5 bases, with 20 bases between. Germline CDR1 is GTSNPN and CDR2 is SVGIG (reference sequence). The CDR3 covers 15 residues. The full variable domain, completed using reference TRBV30 and TRBJ2-5, is SQTIHQWPATLVQPVGSPLSLECTVEGTSNPNLYWYRQAAGRGLQLLFYSVGIGQISSEVPQNLSASRPQDRQFILSSKKLLLSDSGFYLCAWKFGGPGGETQYFGPGTRLLVL.

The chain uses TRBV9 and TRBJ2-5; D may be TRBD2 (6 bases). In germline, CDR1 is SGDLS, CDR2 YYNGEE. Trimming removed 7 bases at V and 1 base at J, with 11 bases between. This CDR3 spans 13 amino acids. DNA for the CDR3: TGTGCCAGCCAGCGGAGGGGCCAAGAGACCCAGTACTTC. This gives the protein CASQRRGQETQYF.

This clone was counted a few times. CDR3 protein: CASSFQGNQPQHF. In DNA, the CDR3 is TGTGCCAGCAGCTTTCAGGGAAATCAGCCCCAGCATTTT. The chain couples TRBV5-4 to TRBJ1-5, with D possibly matching TRBD1 (5 bases). V lost 2 bases and J lost 4, with 7 bases in between. The CDR3 totals 13 residues. CDR1 and CDR2 from the germline V gene are SGHNT and YYREEE (reference sequence).

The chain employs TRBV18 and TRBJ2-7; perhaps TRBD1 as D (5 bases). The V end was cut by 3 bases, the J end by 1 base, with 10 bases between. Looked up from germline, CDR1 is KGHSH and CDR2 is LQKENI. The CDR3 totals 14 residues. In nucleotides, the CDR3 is TGTGCCAGCTCACCTCGGAAGGGGTCCTACGAGCAGTACTTC. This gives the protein CASSPRKGSYEQYF.

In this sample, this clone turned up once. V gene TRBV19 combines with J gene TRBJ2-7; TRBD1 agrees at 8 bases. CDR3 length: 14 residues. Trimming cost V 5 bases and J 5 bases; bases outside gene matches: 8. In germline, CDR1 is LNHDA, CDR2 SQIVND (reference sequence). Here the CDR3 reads CASSSRTGKHEQYF. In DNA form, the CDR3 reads TGTGCCAGTAGTTCCCGGACAGGGAAGCACGAGCAGTACTTC.

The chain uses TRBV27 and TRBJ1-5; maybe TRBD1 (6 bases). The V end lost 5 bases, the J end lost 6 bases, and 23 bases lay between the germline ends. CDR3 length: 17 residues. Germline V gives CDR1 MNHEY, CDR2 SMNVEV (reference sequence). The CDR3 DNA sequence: TGTGCCAGCAGTGGGGGCTCCGGGACAACTTCAGGTCAGCCCCAGCATTTT. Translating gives CASSGGSGTTSGQPQHF.

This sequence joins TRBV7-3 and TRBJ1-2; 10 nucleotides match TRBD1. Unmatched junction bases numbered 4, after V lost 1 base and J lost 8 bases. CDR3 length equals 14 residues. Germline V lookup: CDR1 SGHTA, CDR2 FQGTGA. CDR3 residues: CASSLMRDRGGYTF. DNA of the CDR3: TGTGCCAGCAGCTTAATGCGGGACAGGGGCGGCTACACCTTC. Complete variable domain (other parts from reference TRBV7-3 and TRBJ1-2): GAGVSQTPSNKVTEKGKYVELRCDPISGHTALYWYRQSLGQGPEFLIYFQGTGAADDSGLPNDRFFAVRPEGSVSTLKIQRTERGDSAVYLCASSLMRDRGGYTFGSGTRLTVV.

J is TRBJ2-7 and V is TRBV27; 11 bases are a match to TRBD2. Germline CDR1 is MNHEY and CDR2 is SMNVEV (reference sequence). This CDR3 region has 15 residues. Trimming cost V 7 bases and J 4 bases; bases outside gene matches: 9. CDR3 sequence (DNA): TGTGCCAGCATCAAGACTAGCGGGGCCCGTTACGAGCAGTACTTC. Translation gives CASIKTSGARYEQYF.

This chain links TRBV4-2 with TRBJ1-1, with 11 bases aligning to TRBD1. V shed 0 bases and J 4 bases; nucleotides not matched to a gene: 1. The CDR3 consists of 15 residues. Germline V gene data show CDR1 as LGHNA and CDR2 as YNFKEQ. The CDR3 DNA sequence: TGTGCCAGCAGCCAAGAGGGGACAGGGGGCACTGAAGCTTTCTTT. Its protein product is CASSQEGTGGTEAFF.

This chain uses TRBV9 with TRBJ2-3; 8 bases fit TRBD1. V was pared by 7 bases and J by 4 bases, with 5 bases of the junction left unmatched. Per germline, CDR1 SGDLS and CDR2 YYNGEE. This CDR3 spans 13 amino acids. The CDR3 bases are TGTGCCAGCGCCCGGACAGGGTCAGATACGCAGTATTTT. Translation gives CASARTGSDTQYF.

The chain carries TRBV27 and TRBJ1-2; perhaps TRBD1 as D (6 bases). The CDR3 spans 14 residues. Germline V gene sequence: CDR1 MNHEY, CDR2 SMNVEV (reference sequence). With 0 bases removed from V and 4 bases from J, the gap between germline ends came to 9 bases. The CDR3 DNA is TGTGCCAGCAGTTTATCGCAGGGGAGCTATGGCTACACCTTC. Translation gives CASSLSQGSYGYTF.

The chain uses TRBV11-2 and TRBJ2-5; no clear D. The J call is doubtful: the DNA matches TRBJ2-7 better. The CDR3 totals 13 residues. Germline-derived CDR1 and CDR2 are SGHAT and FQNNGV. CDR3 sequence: CASSLSNSYEQYF. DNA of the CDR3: TGTGCCAGCAGCTTATCCAATTCCTACGAGCAGTACTTC.

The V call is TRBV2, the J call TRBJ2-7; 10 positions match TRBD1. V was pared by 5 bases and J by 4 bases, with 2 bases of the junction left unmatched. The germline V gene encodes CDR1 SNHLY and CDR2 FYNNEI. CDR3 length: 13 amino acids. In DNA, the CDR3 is TGTGCCAGCAGTCCGGACAGGGGGTACGAGCAGTACTTC. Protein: CASSPDRGYEQYF.

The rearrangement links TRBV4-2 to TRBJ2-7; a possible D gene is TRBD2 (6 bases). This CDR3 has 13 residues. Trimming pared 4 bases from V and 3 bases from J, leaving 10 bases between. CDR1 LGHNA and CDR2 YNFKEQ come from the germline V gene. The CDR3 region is CASSRVGGYEQYF. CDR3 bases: TGTGCCAGCAGCCGTGTCGGGGGCTACGAGCAGTACTTC.

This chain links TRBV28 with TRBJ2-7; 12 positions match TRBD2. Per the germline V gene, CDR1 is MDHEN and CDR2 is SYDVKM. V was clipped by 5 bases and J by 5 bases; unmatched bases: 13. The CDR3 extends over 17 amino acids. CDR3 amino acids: CASSQTSGSPRIHEQYF. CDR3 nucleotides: TGTGCCAGCAGTCAGACTAGCGGGAGCCCCCGGATCCACGAGCAGTACTTC.

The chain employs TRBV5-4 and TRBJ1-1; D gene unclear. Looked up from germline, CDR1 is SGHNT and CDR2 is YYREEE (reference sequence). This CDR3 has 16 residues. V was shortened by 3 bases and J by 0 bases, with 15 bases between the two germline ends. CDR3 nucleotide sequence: TGTGCCAGCAGCTCGAAGGGAGGAGGGTTGAACACTGAAGCTTTCTTT. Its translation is CASSSKGGGLNTEAFF. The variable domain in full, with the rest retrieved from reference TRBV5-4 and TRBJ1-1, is ETGVTQSPTHLIKTRGQQVTLRCSSQSGHNTVSWYQQALGQGPQFIFQYYREEENGRGNFPPRFSGLQFPNYSSELNVNALELDDSALYLCASSSKGGGLNTEAFFGQGTRLTVV.

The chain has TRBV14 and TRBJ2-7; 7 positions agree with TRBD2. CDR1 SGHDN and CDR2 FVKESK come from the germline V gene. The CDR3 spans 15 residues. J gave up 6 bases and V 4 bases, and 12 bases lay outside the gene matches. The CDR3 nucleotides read TGTGCCAGCAGCCCAGCGGGATTTCCTAGAGCCGAGCAGTACTTC. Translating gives CASSPAGFPRAEQYF. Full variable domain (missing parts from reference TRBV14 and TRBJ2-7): EAGVTQFPSHSVIEKGQTVTLRCDPISGHDNLYWYRRVMGKEIKFLLHFVKESKQDESGMPNNRFLAERTGGTYSTLKVQPAELEDSGVYFCASSPAGFPRAEQYFGPGTRLTVT.

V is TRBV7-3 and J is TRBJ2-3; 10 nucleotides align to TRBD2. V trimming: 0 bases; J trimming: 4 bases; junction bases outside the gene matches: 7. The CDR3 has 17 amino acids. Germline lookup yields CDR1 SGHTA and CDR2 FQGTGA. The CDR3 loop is CASSLTGFSGRADTQYF. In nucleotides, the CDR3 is TGTGCCAGCAGCTTAACGGGGTTCAGCGGGAGGGCAGATACGCAGTATTTT.

CDR3 in amino acids: CASSLLVRGTTEAFF. The CDR3, as DNA: TGTGCCAGCAGTTTATTAGTTAGGGGCACCACTGAAGCTTTCTTT. The V call is TRBV28, the J call TRBJ1-1; tentative D call: TRBD1 (5 bases). There are 15 residues in the CDR3. The germline V and J ends were trimmed by 1 base and 4 bases, with 13 bases remaining between them. The germline CDR1 and CDR2 sequences are MDHEN and SYDVKM. The full variable domain, in which reference TRBV28 and TRBJ1-1 provide the parts outside the CDR3, is DVKVTQSSRYLVKRTGEKVFLECVQDMDHENMFWYRQDPGLGLRLIYFSYDVKMKEKGDIPEGYSVSREKKERFSLILESASTNQTSMYLCASSLLVRGTTEAFFGQGTRLTVV.

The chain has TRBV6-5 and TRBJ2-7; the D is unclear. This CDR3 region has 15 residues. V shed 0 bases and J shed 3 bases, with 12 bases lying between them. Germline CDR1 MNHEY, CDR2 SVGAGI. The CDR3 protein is CASSYSRGPHYEQYF. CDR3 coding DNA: TGTGCCAGCAGTTACTCGCGCGGTCCCCACTACGAGCAGTACTTC.